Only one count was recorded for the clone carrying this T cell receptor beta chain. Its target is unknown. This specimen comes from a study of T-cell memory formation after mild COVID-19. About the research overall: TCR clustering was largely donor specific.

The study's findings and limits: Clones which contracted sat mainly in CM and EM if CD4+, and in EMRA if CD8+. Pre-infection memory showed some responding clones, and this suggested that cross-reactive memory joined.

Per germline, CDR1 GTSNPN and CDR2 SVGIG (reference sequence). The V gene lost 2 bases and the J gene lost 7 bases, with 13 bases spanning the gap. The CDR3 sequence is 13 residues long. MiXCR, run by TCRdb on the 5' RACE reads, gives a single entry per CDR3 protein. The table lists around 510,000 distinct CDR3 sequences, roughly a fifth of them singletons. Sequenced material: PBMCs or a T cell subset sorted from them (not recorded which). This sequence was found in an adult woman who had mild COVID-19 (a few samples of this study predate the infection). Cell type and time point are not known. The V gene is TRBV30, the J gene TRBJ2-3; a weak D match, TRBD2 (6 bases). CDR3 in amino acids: CAWSPGGAYTQYF. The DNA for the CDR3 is TGTGCCTGGAGTCCCGGAGGGGCATATACGCAGTATTTT. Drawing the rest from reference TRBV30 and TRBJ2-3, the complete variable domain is SQTIHQWPATLVQPVGSPLSLECTVEGTSNPNLYWYRQAAGRGLQLLFYSVGIGQISSEVPQNLSASRPQDRQFILSSKKLLLSDSGFYLCAWSPGGAYTQYFGPGTRLTVL.